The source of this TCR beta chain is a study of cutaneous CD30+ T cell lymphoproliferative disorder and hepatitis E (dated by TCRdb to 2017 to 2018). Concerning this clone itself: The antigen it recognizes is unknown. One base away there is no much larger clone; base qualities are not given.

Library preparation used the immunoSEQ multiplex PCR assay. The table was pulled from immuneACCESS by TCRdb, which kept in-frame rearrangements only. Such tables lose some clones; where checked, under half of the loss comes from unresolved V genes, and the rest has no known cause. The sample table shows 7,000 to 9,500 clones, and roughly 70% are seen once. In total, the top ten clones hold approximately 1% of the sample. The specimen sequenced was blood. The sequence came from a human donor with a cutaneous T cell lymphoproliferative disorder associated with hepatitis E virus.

CDR3 protein: CASKGGGGYNEQFF. The nucleotides read TGTGCCAGCAAAGGCGGGGGGGGATACAATGAGCAGTTCTTC. The chain employs TRBV2 and TRBJ2-1, and 9 bases in between align with TRBD2. CDR1 is given as SNHLY and CDR2 as FYNNEI, both from the germline V gene. From cysteine to phenylalanine, the CDR3 is 14 amino acids long. Left in the record is the CDR3 DNA by itself, 42 bases read in frame from the first base. Trimming takes 7 bases off V and 4 bases off J; junction bases not matched to a gene: 5.